This entry features one TCR beta chain sequence. The antigen remains undetermined. This sample was taken from a study of post-analysis software for immune sequencing data. Carried by the TCR beta cDNA libraries were unique molecular identifiers. MiXCR, applied by TCRdb to the PCR reads, yields one record per CDR3 protein. The sample carries more than 500,000 distinct CDR3 sequences, roughly 34% recorded once. Germline V CDR1 and CDR2: SGHRS, YFSETQ. V was cut by 0 bases and J by 2 bases, with 12 bases left in between. This CDR3 has 15 residues. Overall study results and limits: In patients, TRBV5-6, TRBV5-1 and TRBV20-1 belonged to five or six TRBV segments found more frequently than in controls.

The sample consisted of blood. The receptor comes from a girl aged 2-17 years with multiple sclerosis. The rearrangement joins TRBV5-1 to TRBJ2-7; either TRBD1 or TRBD2 may supply D (5 bases each). CDR3 sequence (DNA): TGCGCCAGCAGCTTGGGTCCGGGGCCTACCTACGAGCAGTACTTC. This gives the protein CASSLGPGPTYEQYF.